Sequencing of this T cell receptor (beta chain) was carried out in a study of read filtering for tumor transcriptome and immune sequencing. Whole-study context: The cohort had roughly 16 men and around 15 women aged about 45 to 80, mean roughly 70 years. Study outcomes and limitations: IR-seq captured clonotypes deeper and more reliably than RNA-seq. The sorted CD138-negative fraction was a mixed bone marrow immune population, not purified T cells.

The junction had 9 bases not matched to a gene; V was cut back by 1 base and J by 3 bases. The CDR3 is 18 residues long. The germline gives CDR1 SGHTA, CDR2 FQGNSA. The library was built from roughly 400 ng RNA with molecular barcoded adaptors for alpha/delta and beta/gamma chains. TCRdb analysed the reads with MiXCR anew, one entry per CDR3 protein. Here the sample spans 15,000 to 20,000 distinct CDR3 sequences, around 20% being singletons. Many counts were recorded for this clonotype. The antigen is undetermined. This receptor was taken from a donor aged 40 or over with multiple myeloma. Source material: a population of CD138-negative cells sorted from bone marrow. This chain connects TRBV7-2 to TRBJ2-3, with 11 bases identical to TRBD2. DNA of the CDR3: TGTGCCAGCAGCTTAGTATTCGGAACTAGCGGGAGAACAGATACGCAGTATTTT. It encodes CASSLVFGTSGRTDTQYF.